This TCR beta chain was recorded in a study of T cell repertoires in cytomegalovirus infection. Overall study: Public TCR beta signatures provided an indication of both CMV infection and a matching HLA type. Study results and caveats: Dominating the ex vivo response were TCR beta clonotypes that were CMV-specific and HLA-C-restricted.

Concerning this clonotype itself: The antigen remains undetermined.

The CDR3 length is 15 residues. The germline gives CDR1 DFQATT, CDR2 SNEGSKA (reference sequence). Trimming cost V 4 bases and J 0 bases, with 10 bases left between them. From the reads, TCRdb called clonotypes with MiXCR, one entry per CDR3 protein. The sample holds 600,000 to 700,000 distinct CDR3 sequences; roughly 30% are singletons and the top ten take 18%. This TCR was recovered from a human donor in good health (CMV status not recorded). Some clones in this sample may be carry-over from other donors' samples. The gene calls are TRBV20-1 and TRBJ2-6; D perhaps matches TRBD2 (5 bases). The source material was cultured PBMCs, sampled from culture after CMV antigen stimulation. CDR3: CSAIPEASGANVLTF. In nucleotides, the CDR3 is TGCAGTGCTATACCGGAGGCCTCTGGGGCCAACGTCCTGACTTTC.